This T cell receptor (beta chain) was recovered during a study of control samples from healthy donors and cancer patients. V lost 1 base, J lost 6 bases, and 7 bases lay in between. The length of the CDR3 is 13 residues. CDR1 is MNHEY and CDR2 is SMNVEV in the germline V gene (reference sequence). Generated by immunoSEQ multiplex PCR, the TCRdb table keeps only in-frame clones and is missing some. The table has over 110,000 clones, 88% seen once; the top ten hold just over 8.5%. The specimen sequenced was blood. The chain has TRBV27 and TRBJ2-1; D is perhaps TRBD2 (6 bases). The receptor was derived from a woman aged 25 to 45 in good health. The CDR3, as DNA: TGTGCCAGCAGTTTATTCGGGAGCAATGAGCAGTTCTTC. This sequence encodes CASSLFGSNEQFF.